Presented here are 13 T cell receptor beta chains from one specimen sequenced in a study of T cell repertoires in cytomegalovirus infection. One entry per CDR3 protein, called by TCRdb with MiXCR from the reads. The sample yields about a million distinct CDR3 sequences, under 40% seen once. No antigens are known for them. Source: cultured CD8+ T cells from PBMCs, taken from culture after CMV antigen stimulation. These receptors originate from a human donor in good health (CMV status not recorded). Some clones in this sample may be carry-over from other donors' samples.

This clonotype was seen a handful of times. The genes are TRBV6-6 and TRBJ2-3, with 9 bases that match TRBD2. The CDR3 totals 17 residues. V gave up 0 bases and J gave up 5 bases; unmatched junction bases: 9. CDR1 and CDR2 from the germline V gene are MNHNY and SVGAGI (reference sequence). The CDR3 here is CASSYSIGGGVLDTQYF. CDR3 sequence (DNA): TGTGCCAGCAGTTACTCGATTGGCGGGGGGGTGTTAGATACGCAGTATTTT.

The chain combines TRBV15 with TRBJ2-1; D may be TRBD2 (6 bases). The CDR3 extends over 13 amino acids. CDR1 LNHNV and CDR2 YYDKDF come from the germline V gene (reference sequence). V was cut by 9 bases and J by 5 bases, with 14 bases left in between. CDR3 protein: CATGGGGNNEQFF. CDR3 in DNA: TGTGCCACGGGGGGTGGCGGAAACAATGAGCAGTTCTTC.

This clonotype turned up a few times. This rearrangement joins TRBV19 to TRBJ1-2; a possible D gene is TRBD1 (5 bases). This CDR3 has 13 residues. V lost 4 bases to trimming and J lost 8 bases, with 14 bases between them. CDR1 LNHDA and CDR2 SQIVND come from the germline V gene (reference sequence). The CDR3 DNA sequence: TGTGCCAGTAGTACGGGGCGCGCGGGGGGCTACACCTTC. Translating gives CASSTGRAGGYTF. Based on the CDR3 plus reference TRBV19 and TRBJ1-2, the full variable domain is DGGITQSPKYLFRKEGQNVTLSCEQNLNHDAMYWYRQDPGQGLRLIYYSQIVNDFQKGDIAEGYSVSREKKESFPLTVTSAQKNPTAFYLCASSTGRAGGYTFGSGTRLTVV.

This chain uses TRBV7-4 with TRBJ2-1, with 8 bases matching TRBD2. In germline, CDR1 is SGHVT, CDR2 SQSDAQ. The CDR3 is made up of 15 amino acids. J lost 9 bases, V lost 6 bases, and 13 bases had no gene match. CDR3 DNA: TGTGCCAGCAGTCAAGGCGGGGGGTCGTTCGGTGAGCAGTTCTTC. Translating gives CASSQGGGSFGEQFF.

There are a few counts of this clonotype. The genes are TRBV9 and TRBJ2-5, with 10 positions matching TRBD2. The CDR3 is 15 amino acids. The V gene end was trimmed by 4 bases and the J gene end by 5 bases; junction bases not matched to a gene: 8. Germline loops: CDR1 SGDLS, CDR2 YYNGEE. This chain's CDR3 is CASSPSSGRAETQYF. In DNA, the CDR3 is TGTGCCAGCAGCCCCTCGAGCGGGAGGGCGGAGACCCAGTACTTC.

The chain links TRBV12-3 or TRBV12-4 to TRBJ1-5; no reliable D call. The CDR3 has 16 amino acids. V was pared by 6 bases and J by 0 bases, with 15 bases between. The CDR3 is CASSQARYLSNQPQHF. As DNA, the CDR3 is TGTGCCAGCAGCCAGGCGCGGTACCTTAGCAATCAGCCCCAGCATTTT.

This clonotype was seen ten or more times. CDR3 nucleotides: TGTGCCAGCAGCTCCCAGGTCGGGGTCTTTGAAAAACTGTTTTTT. Translating gives CASSSQVGVFEKLFF. The rearrangement uses TRBV7-9 and TRBJ1-4, with D unresolved. V lost 4 bases and J 7 bases, leaving 16 bases between the germline ends. CDR1 is SEHNR and CDR2 is FQNEAQ in the germline V gene (reference sequence). The CDR3 length is 15 residues.

CDR3 sequence (DNA): TGCGCCAGCAGCCAAGGGCAGGGTCATCAAGAGACCCAGTACTTC. Amino acids: CASSQGQGHQETQYF. V is TRBV4-3 and J is TRBJ2-5; D may be TRBD1 (5 bases). Germline V gene lookup returns CDR1 LGHNA and CDR2 YSLEER. The length of the CDR3 is 15 residues. Trimming removed 1 base from V and 2 bases from J, with 11 bases in between.

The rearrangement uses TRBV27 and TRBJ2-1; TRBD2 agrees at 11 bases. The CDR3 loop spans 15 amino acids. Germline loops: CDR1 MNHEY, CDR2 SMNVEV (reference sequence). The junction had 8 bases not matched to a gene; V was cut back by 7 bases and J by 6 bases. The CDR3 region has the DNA TGTGCCAGCACCATTAGCGGGGGGGCCTCCAATGAGCAGTTCTTC. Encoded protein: CASTISGGASNEQFF.

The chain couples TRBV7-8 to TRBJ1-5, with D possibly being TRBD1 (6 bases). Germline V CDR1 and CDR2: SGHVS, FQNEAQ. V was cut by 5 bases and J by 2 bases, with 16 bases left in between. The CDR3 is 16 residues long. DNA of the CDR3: TGTGCCAGCAGCCAACAGGGACTGTATGGCAATCAGCCCCAGCATTTT. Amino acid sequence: CASSQQGLYGNQPQHF.

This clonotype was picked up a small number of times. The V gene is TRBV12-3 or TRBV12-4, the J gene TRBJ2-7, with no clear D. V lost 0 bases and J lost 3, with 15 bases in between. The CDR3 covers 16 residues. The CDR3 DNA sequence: TGTGCCAGCAGTTTAGCTTCGGGCCCGAGCTTCTACGAGCAGTACTTC. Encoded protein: CASSLASGPSFYEQYF.

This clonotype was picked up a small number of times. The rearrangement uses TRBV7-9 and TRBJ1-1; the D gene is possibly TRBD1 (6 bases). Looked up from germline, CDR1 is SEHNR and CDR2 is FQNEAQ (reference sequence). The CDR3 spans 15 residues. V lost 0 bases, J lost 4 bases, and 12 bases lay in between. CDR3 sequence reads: CASSLARGAGTEAFF. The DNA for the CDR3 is TGTGCCAGCAGCTTAGCGAGGGGGGCCGGCACTGAAGCTTTCTTT. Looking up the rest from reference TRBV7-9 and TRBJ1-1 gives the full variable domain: DTGVSQNPRHKITKRGQNVTFRCDPISEHNRLYWYRQTLGQGPEFLTYFQNEAQLEKSRLLSDRFSAERPKGSFSTLEIQRTEQGDSAMYLCASSLARGAGTEAFFGQGTRLTVV.

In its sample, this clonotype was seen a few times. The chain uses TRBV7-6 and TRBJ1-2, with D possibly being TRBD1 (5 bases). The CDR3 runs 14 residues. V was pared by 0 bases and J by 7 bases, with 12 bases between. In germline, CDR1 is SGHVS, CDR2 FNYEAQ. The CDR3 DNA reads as TGTGCCAGCAGCTTAGCGGAGGGCAGGGCTGGCTACACCTTC. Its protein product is CASSLAEGRAGYTF.